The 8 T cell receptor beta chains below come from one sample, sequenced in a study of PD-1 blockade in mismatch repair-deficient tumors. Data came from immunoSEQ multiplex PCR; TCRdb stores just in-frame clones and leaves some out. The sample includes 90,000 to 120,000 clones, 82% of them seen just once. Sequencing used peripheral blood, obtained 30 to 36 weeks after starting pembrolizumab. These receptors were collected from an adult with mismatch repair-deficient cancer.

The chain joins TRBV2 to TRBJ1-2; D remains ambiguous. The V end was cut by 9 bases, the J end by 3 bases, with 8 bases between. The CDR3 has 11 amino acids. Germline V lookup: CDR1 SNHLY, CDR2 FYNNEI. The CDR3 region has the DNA TGTGCCAGGACGGAGGACTATGGCTACACCTTC. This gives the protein CARTEDYGYTF.

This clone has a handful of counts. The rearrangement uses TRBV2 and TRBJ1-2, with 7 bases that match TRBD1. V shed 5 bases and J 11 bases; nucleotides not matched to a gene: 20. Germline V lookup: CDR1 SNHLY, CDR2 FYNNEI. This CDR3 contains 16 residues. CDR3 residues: CASSPPPGQSSLLYTF. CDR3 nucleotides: TGTGCCAGCAGTCCCCCCCCGGGACAGTCAAGTTTATTGTACACCTTC.

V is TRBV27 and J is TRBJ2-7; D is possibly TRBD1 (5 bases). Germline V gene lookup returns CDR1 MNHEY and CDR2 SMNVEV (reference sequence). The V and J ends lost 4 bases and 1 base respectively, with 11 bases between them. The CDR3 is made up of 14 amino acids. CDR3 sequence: CASSSGIGSYEQYF. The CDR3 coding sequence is TGTGCCAGCAGTTCAGGGATCGGATCCTACGAGCAGTACTTC.

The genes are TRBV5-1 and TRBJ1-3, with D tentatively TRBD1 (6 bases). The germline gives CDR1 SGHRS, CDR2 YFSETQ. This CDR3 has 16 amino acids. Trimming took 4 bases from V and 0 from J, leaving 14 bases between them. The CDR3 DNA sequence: TGCGCCAGCAGCGGGGGGGACACCGGCTCTGGAAACACCATATATTTT. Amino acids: CASSGGDTGSGNTIYF.

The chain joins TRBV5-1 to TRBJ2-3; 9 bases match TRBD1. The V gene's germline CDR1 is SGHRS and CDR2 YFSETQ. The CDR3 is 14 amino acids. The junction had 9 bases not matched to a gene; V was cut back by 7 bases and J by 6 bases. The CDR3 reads CASRRDGQGDTQYF. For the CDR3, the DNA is TGCGCCAGCCGCCGGGACGGACAGGGGGATACGCAGTATTTT.

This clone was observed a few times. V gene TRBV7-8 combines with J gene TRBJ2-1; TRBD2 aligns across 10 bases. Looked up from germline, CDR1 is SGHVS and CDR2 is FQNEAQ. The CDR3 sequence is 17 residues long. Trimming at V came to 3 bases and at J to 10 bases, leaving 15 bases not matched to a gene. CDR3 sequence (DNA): TGTGCCAGCAGCTTTCGCTGGGAACCTAGCGGGAGAAGGGAGCAGTTCTTC. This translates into CASSFRWEPSGRREQFF.

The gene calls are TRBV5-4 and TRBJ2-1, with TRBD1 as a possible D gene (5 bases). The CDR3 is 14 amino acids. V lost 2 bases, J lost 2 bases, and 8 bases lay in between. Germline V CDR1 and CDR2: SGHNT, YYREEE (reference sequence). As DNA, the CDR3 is TGTGCCAGCAGCTTTAGGGGTACCTACAATGAGCAGTTCTTC. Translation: CASSFRGTYNEQFF.

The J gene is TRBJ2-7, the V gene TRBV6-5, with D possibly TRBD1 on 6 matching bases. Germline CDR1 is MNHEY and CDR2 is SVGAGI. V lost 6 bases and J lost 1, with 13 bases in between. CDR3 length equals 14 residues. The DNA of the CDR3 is TGTGCCAGCAGATTACAGGGAAGATCCTACGAGCAGTACTTC. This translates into CASRLQGRSYEQYF.